Below, 14 T cell receptor beta chains from the same sample are listed, as sequenced in a study of T cell responses to AZD1222 COVID-19 vaccine. Sequencing used immunoSEQ multiplex PCR; TCRdb keeps in-frame clones, though not all of them. Here the sample spans around 120,000 clones, more than 90% being singletons. The sample consisted of peripheral blood, taken 28 days after the second AZD1222 dose. The receptor source for this set is an adult who received the AZD1222 COVID-19 vaccine.

The DNA for the CDR3 is TGTGCCAGCAGCTTAAGACCCAAGTTGGGGTCAGCGAACACCGGGGAGCTGTTTTTT. Translation: CASSLRPKLGSANTGELFF. This chain uses TRBV13 with TRBJ2-2; D unresolved. Germline V lookup: CDR1 PRHDT, CDR2 FYEKMQ (reference sequence). Trimming shortened V by 2 bases and J by 0 bases, and 19 bases separated the two germline ends. The length of the CDR3 is 19 residues.

The gene calls are TRBV6-2 or TRBV6-3 and TRBJ1-2, with D maybe TRBD1 (6 bases). Looked up from germline, CDR1 is MNHEY and CDR2 is SVGEGT. Trimming shortened V by 2 bases and J by 2 bases, and 12 bases separated the two germline ends. This CDR3 has 15 amino acids. The CDR3 coding sequence is TGTGCCAGCAGTTACGTGGGGACAACAAACTATGGCTACACCTTC. Encoded protein: CASSYVGTTNYGYTF.

This clone came up once. This chain links TRBV18 with TRBJ1-5, with unresolved D. The germline CDR1 and CDR2 sequences are KGHSH and LQKENI. CDR3 length: 15 residues. Trimming removed 4 bases from V and 0 bases from J, with 10 bases in between. CDR3 sequence reads: CASSQDGYSNQPQHF. The DNA for the CDR3 is TGTGCCAGCTCACAAGACGGGTATAGCAATCAGCCCCAGCATTTT.

The chain employs TRBV5-1 and TRBJ2-5; D gene ambiguous. Between the trimmed V and J ends, which lost 0 bases and 3 bases, there was a span of 6 bases. Per the germline V gene, CDR1 is SGHRS and CDR2 is YFSETQ. The CDR3 has 13 residues. The CDR3 protein is CASSLAGKETQYF. The CDR3 DNA is TGCGCCAGCAGCTTGGCAGGAAAAGAGACCCAGTACTTC.

The chain employs TRBV18 and TRBJ1-4; 8 bases are shared with TRBD1. The V gene's germline CDR1 is KGHSH and CDR2 LQKENI. Losses at the gene ends were 4 bases for V and 7 bases for J; bases not matched to a gene: 5. CDR3 length equals 14 residues. The CDR3 DNA sequence: TGTGCCAGCTCACTTGACAGGGGCGTTGAAAAACTGTTTTTT. Protein: CASSLDRGVEKLFF.

V and J are TRBV19 and TRBJ2-6, with D unresolved. This CDR3 spans 15 amino acids. Per germline, CDR1 LNHDA and CDR2 SQIVND (reference sequence). V gave up 3 bases and J gave up 0 bases, with 6 bases separating them. CDR3 amino acids: CASSMRRSGANVLTF. Written as DNA, the CDR3 is TGTGCCAGTAGTATGCGGCGCTCTGGGGCCAACGTCCTGACTTTC.

The chain carries TRBV3-1 (or the pseudogene TRBV3-2) and TRBJ2-4; no reliable D call. Germline V gene data show CDR1 as LGHDT and CDR2 as YNNKEL (reference sequence). The CDR3 loop spans 14 amino acids. V was trimmed by 4 bases and J by 0 bases, leaving 7 bases between them. The CDR3 region has the DNA TGTGCCAGCAGCCCGCGAATAGCCAAAAACATTCAGTACTTC. Translating it yields CASSPRIAKNIQYF.

J is TRBJ2-2 and V is TRBV7-2; 10 nucleotides line up with TRBD2. This CDR3 has 17 amino acids. V shed 2 bases, J shed 6 bases, and the junction held 9 bases outside the gene matches. The germline V gene has CDR1 SGHTA and CDR2 FQGNSA. The CDR3 protein is CASSLSRSGGAAGELFF. The CDR3 region has the DNA TGTGCCAGCAGCTTAAGTAGGAGCGGGGGGGCCGCCGGGGAGCTGTTTTTT.

This clone has only one observation. The chain links TRBV7-2 to TRBJ2-1; TRBD2 agrees at 9 bases. With V trimmed by 3 bases and J by 5 bases, 8 bases remained unmatched. Germline V gene lookup returns CDR1 SGHTA and CDR2 FQGNSA. This CDR3 comprises 16 residues. The CDR3 sequence is CASSLYRLAGHNEQFF. In DNA, the CDR3 is TGTGCCAGCAGCTTGTATCGGCTAGCGGGACACAATGAGCAGTTCTTC.

The count of this clone is one. The chain links TRBV18 to TRBJ2-5; 10 bases align to TRBD2. The V gene end was trimmed by 1 base and the J gene end by 3 bases; junction bases not matched to a gene: 2. The CDR3 sequence is 15 residues long. Germline lookup yields CDR1 KGHSH and CDR2 LQKENI. The CDR3 region is CASSPRTSGEETQYF. The CDR3 DNA is TGTGCCAGCTCACCACGGACTAGCGGCGAAGAGACCCAGTACTTC.

The rearrangement joins TRBV12-2 to TRBJ2-4; the DNA was not compared with TRBD2, the D call given in the table. TRBV12-2 is a documented pseudogene. CDR3 size: 16 residues. This CDR3 is CASRREAGLAKNIQYF. The CDR3, as DNA: TGTGCAAGTCGGCGAGAAGCGGGATTAGCCAAAAACATTCAGTACTTC.

The genes are TRBV14 and TRBJ2-7; 7 bases match TRBD1. With 0 bases clipped from V and 6 bases from J, the junction kept 11 bases outside the gene matches. Germline V gives CDR1 SGHDN, CDR2 FVKESK. The CDR3 covers 16 residues. The CDR3 here is CASSQEGYGTASEQYF. CDR3 nucleotides: TGTGCCAGCAGCCAAGAGGGTTACGGGACAGCCTCCGAGCAGTACTTC. The full variable domain, rest sourced from reference TRBV14 and TRBJ2-7, is EAGVTQFPSHSVIEKGQTVTLRCDPISGHDNLYWYRRVMGKEIKFLLHFVKESKQDESGMPNNRFLAERTGGTYSTLKVQPAELEDSGVYFCASSQEGYGTASEQYFGPGTRLTVT.

This clone has just one count. The chain has TRBV10-1 and TRBJ1-4; a possible D gene is TRBD1 (6 bases). Germline CDR1 WNHNN, CDR2 SYGVQD (reference sequence). The length of the CDR3 is 19 residues. The V and J ends lost 0 bases and 5 bases respectively, with 22 bases between them. The CDR3 loop reads CASSESTPGGGRPNEKLFF. The CDR3 DNA reads as TGCGCCAGCAGTGAGTCCACCCCTGGGGGCGGACGCCCGAATGAAAAACTGTTTTTT.

The chain joins TRBV6-5 to TRBJ2-7; either TRBD1 or TRBD2 may fit D (5 bases each). Trimming shortened V by 5 bases and J by 6 bases, and 14 bases separated the two germline ends. The germline V gene encodes CDR1 MNHEY and CDR2 SVGAGI. The CDR3 runs 13 residues. The CDR3, as DNA: TGTGCCAGCAGTCCCGGACGGGGACGCGAGCAGTACTTC. Translated: CASSPGRGREQYF.